The entry below describes one TCR beta chain. The antigen remains unidentified. The data originate from a study of shared clonotypes between healthy human individuals. Several immunoSEQ plates received, in even portions, the genomic DNA of each subset. The table came from immunoSEQ multiplex PCR; TCRdb's copy has only in-frame clones and leaves some out. This table holds under 1 million clones, 80% to 95% found once. Naive CD8 isolation took CD45RO-negative cells positively selected for CCR7 and excluded terminally differentiated effector memory CD45RA+ cells. All of the donors resided in Nashville, Tennessee, and each was a Caucasian adult. This CDR3 spans 13 amino acids. General study results and limits: Clonotypes which were not shared had lower generation probabilities than clonotypes that all four donors shared. The sampled material consisted only of blood, and tissue repertoires are likely to differ.

The sequenced sample was naive CD8+ T cells sorted from blood. The V call is TRBV21-1, the J call TRBJ1-5; the table's D call TRBD1 went unverified against the DNA. TRBV21-1 is a documented pseudogene. The clonotype originates from a man aged 25-40 years in good health. In nucleotides, the CDR3 is TGTGCCAGCGCCCGGACAGGCAGCTATATTCGGCATTTT. Translated, it gives CASARTGSYIRHF.